The sequence of this TCR beta chain was determined in a study of blood T cell repertoires in COVID-19. The overall study: Sites in the United States, Italy and Spain provided acute and convalescent COVID-19 samples. The cDNA or gDNA used as material had been derived from T cells, B-cell-depleted T cells, or PBMCs.

In the original analysis: Using reference gene primer amplification, nucleated cell counts were estimated. Measured with immunoSEQ multiplex PCR; TCRdb has only the in-frame clones, and not every one. Clone size and V and J calls were adopted from that table, with D and trimming inferred from the DNA. The sample lists about 69,000 clones; roughly 79% were seen once. Between the trimmed V and J ends, which lost 1 base and 9 bases, there was a span of 10 bases. Germline-derived CDR1 and CDR2 are KGHSH and LQKENI. There are 14 residues in the CDR3. The source of this sequence is a man aged 55 to 70 with acute or convalescent COVID-19. This chain joins TRBV18 and TRBJ1-6, with D possibly matching TRBD1 (6 bases). Material: peripheral blood. Here the CDR3 reads CASSPRGGTSPLHF. The CDR3, as DNA: TGTGCCAGCTCACCACGAGGGGGAACTTCACCCCTCCACTTT. Together with reference TRBV18 and TRBJ1-6, the CDR3 gives the full variable domain: NAGVMQNPRHLVRRRGQEARLRCSPMKGHSHVYWYRQLPEEGLKFMVYLQKENIIDESGMPKERFSAEFPKEGPSILRIQQVVRGDSAAYFCASSPRGGTSPLHFGNGTRLTVT.